Listed below are T cell receptor beta chains from one sample, sequenced in a study of cytomegalovirus exposure and HLA in healthy donors. Sequencing used immunoSEQ multiplex PCR; TCRdb keeps in-frame clones, though not all of them. Of more than 140,000 clones detected, over 60% appear once; the ten largest clones hold 2.5% to 3.5%. Input material: PBMCs. The receptors here all came from a woman in her 30s in good health and CMV-seropositive. The CDR3 runs from the conserved cysteine through the conserved F or W. Each record gives: V gene, clone size, CDR3 length, J gene, D gene, CDR3 protein, CDR3 DNA. A D gene is named only where the DNA matches it firmly. Clone size is given for some rows only: seen once, a few or many times, or a class if the clone is expanded.

v_call: TRBV11-2; clone_size: once; cdr3_length: 15; j_call: TRBJ1-2; d_call: TRBD1; cdr3_aa: CASSPGGGGFLGYTF; cdr3_nt: TGTGCCAGCAGCCCAGGGGGCGGAGGGTTTTTAGGCTACACCTTC
v_call: TRBV10-3; clone_size: NA; cdr3_length: 14; j_call: TRBJ1-1; d_call: TRBD1; cdr3_aa: CAISDDRGHTEAFF; cdr3_nt: TGTGCCATCAGTGACGACAGGGGACACACTGAAGCTTTCTTT
v_call: TRBV2; clone_size: NA; cdr3_length: 10; j_call: TRBJ1-2; d_call: NA; cdr3_aa: CASSGAGYTF; cdr3_nt: TGTGCCAGCAGTGGGGCGGGCTACACCTTC
v_call: TRBV28; clone_size: NA; cdr3_length: 10; j_call: TRBJ1-1; d_call: NA; cdr3_aa: CASSFSEAFF; cdr3_nt: TGTGCCAGCAGTTTCTCTGAAGCTTTCTTT
v_call: TRBV19; clone_size: NA; cdr3_length: 14; j_call: TRBJ1-5; d_call: TRBD1; cdr3_aa: CASSPGTGEQPQHF; cdr3_nt: TGTGCCAGTAGTCCCGGGACAGGAGAACAGCCCCAGCATTTT
v_call: TRBV28; clone_size: NA; cdr3_length: 12; j_call: TRBJ1-1; d_call: NA; cdr3_aa: CASSSRRKAAFF; cdr3_nt: TGTGCCAGCAGTTCCCGGCGGAAGGCGGCTTTCTTT
v_call: TRBV29-1; clone_size: NA; cdr3_length: 14; j_call: TRBJ2-3; d_call: TRBD2; cdr3_aa: CSVPSGAAGDTQYF; cdr3_nt: TGCAGCGTCCCTAGCGGGGCCGCGGGAGATACGCAGTATTTT
v_call: TRBV7-6; clone_size: NA; cdr3_length: 12; j_call: TRBJ1-2; d_call: NA; cdr3_aa: CASSSQPGVYTF; cdr3_nt: TGTGCCAGCAGCTCCCAACCCGGGGTCTACACCTTC
v_call: TRBV15; clone_size: few; cdr3_length: 14; j_call: TRBJ1-2; d_call: NA; cdr3_aa: CATSRDRVSYGYTF; cdr3_nt: TGTGCCACCAGCAGAGATCGCGTGAGCTATGGCTACACCTTC
v_call: TRBV13; clone_size: NA; cdr3_length: 14; j_call: TRBJ2-1; d_call: NA; cdr3_aa: CASRTEQGINEQFF; cdr3_nt: TGTGCCAGCAGAACCGAACAGGGCATCAATGAGCAGTTCTTC
v_call: TRBV5-1; clone_size: few; cdr3_length: 18; j_call: TRBJ2-3; d_call: TRBD2; cdr3_aa: CASSSGGLAALRGDTQYF; cdr3_nt: TGCGCCAGCAGCTCCGGGGGACTAGCGGCTCTGAGGGGCGATACGCAGTATTTT
v_call: TRBV4-1; clone_size: NA; cdr3_length: 18; j_call: TRBJ1-5; d_call: TRBD1; cdr3_aa: CASSQDRSRDRGNQPQHF; cdr3_nt: TGCGCCAGCAGCCAAGATCGCTCCCGGGACAGGGGGAATCAGCCCCAGCATTTT
v_call: TRBV2; clone_size: NA; cdr3_length: 13; j_call: TRBJ1-5; d_call: TRBD1; cdr3_aa: CASRGQGNQPQHF; cdr3_nt: TGTGCCAGCAGGGGACAGGGGAATCAGCCCCAGCATTTT
v_call: TRBV7-9; clone_size: NA; cdr3_length: 15; j_call: TRBJ2-1; d_call: TRBD2; cdr3_aa: CASSLTGLAGDEQFF; cdr3_nt: TGTGCCAGCAGCCTCACCGGACTAGCGGGAGATGAGCAGTTCTTC
v_call: TRBV5-1; clone_size: NA; cdr3_length: 15; j_call: TRBJ2-3; d_call: TRBD2; cdr3_aa: CASSQTSARTDTQYF; cdr3_nt: TGCGCCAGCAGCCAAACTAGCGCCCGCACAGATACGCAGTATTTT
v_call: TRBV5-6; clone_size: few; cdr3_length: 16; j_call: TRBJ2-7; d_call: TRBD1; cdr3_aa: CASSSLPGQGSYEQYF; cdr3_nt: TGTGCCAGCAGCTCGTTACCGGGACAGGGGTCCTACGAGCAGTACTTC
v_call: TRBV25-1; clone_size: NA; cdr3_length: 12; j_call: TRBJ1-6; d_call: NA; cdr3_aa: CASSLGGSPLHF; cdr3_nt: TGTGCCAGCAGTCTAGGCGGATCACCCCTCCACTTT
v_call: TRBV18; clone_size: NA; cdr3_length: 13; j_call: TRBJ2-1; d_call: TRBD1; cdr3_aa: CASSPGTEETQFF; cdr3_nt: TGTGCCAGCTCACCAGGGACAGAGGAGACCCAGTTCTTC
v_call: TRBV5-4; clone_size: NA; cdr3_length: 16; j_call: TRBJ1-2; d_call: TRBD1; cdr3_aa: CASSEGTGLRGDGYTF; cdr3_nt: TGTGCCAGCAGCGAAGGGACAGGGCTTCGGGGGGATGGCTACACCTTC
v_call: TRBV15; clone_size: NA; cdr3_length: 17; j_call: TRBJ2-5; d_call: TRBD1; cdr3_aa: CATSRGGGTGRTQTQYF; cdr3_nt: TGTGCCACCAGCAGAGGAGGAGGGACAGGTCGTACCCAGACCCAGTACTTC
v_call: TRBV6-5; clone_size: few; cdr3_length: 14; j_call: TRBJ2-7; d_call: NA; cdr3_aa: CASSLGPTVGEQYF; cdr3_nt: TGTGCCAGCAGCCTTGGGCCCACCGTGGGCGAGCAGTACTTC
v_call: TRBV6-5; clone_size: NA; cdr3_length: 15; j_call: TRBJ1-1; d_call: NA; cdr3_aa: CASSSHDRQNTEAFF; cdr3_nt: TGTGCCAGCAGTTCTCACGACAGGCAGAACACTGAAGCTTTCTTT
v_call: TRBV28; clone_size: NA; cdr3_length: 13; j_call: TRBJ2-7; d_call: NA; cdr3_aa: CASRRPPSGEQYF; cdr3_nt: TGTGCCAGCCGGCGGCCCCCCTCCGGGGAGCAGTACTTC
v_call: TRBV5-5; clone_size: once; cdr3_length: 15; j_call: TRBJ1-1; d_call: TRBD1; cdr3_aa: CASSWAGTVNTEAFF; cdr3_nt: TGTGCCAGCAGCTGGGCGGGGACAGTGAACACTGAAGCTTTCTTT
v_call: TRBV5-4; clone_size: NA; cdr3_length: 15; j_call: TRBJ1-2; d_call: NA; cdr3_aa: CASSLLIREGGGYTF; cdr3_nt: TGTGCCAGCAGCTTGCTCATTAGGGAGGGGGGCGGCTACACCTTC
v_call: TRBV28; clone_size: NA; cdr3_length: 15; j_call: TRBJ2-7; d_call: NA; cdr3_aa: CASSLWGAESYEQYF; cdr3_nt: TGTGCCAGCAGTTTATGGGGGGCAGAATCCTACGAGCAGTACTTC
v_call: TRBV7-6; clone_size: NA; cdr3_length: 14; j_call: TRBJ2-2; d_call: NA; cdr3_aa: CASSLQAGTGELFF; cdr3_nt: TGTGCCAGCAGCCTCCAGGCGGGCACCGGGGAGCTGTTTTTT
v_call: TRBV15; clone_size: NA; cdr3_length: 17; j_call: TRBJ1-1; d_call: NA; cdr3_aa: CATSRFLQQGKVTEAFF; cdr3_nt: TGTGCCACCAGCAGATTCCTCCAGCAGGGGAAGGTTACTGAAGCTTTCTTT
v_call: TRBV2; clone_size: NA; cdr3_length: 12; j_call: TRBJ1-1; d_call: NA; cdr3_aa: CASRVAGTEAFF; cdr3_nt: TGTGCCAGCAGAGTAGCGGGGACTGAAGCTTTCTTT
v_call: TRBV7-9; clone_size: NA; cdr3_length: 14; j_call: TRBJ1-2; d_call: NA; cdr3_aa: CAGGGQKGNYGYTF; cdr3_nt: TGTGCCGGGGGGGGGCAGAAGGGCAACTATGGCTACACCTTC
v_call: TRBV7-2; clone_size: NA; cdr3_length: 14; j_call: TRBJ2-7; d_call: NA; cdr3_aa: CASSRRVGNYEQYF; cdr3_nt: TGTGCCAGCAGCCGGCGGGTAGGCAACTACGAGCAGTACTTC
v_call: TRBV7-2; clone_size: NA; cdr3_length: 15; j_call: TRBJ2-3; d_call: NA; cdr3_aa: CASSALSRVTDTQYF; cdr3_nt: TGTGCCAGCAGCGCCCTCTCGCGGGTCACAGATACGCAGTATTTT
v_call: TRBV25-1; clone_size: NA; cdr3_length: 13; j_call: TRBJ2-5; d_call: NA; cdr3_aa: CASDGHYQETQYF; cdr3_nt: TGTGCCAGCGATGGACACTACCAAGAGACCCAGTACTTC
v_call: TRBV6-1; clone_size: NA; cdr3_length: 14; j_call: TRBJ2-3; d_call: TRBD2; cdr3_aa: CASSEASGRDTQYF; cdr3_nt: TGTGCCAGCAGTGAAGCTAGCGGGCGAGATACGCAGTATTTT